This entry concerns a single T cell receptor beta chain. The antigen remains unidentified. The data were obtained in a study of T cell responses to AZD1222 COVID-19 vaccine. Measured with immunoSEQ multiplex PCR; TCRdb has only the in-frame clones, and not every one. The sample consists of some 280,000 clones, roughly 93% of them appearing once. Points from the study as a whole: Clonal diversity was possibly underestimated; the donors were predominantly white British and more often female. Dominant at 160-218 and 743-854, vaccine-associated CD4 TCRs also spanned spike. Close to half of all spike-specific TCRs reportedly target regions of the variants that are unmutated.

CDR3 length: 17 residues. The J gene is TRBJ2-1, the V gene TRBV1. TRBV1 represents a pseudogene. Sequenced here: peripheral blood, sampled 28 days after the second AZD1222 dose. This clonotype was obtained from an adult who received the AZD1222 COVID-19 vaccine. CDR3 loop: CTSSHPTNMGSYNEQFF. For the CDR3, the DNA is TGCACCAGCAGCCACCCCACAAATATGGGCTCCTACAATGAGCAGTTCTTC.